This T cell receptor (beta chain) appears in the sequencing data of a study of vaccination effects on CD4 cells after COVID-19. Assay: immunoSEQ multiplex PCR; the TCRdb copy retains only in-frame clones and omits some. The profile covers roughly 54,000 clones, with roughly three quarters appearing a single time and approximately 5% taken by the ten largest. Trimming left V 3 bases short and J 4 bases short, with 17 bases between. Germline CDR1 SGHRS, CDR2 YFSETQ. The CDR3 length is 15 residues. ViraFEST used viral peptide pools to expand antigen-specific CD4+ T cells before sequencing. CD4+ T cell isolation took place after 10 days of culture. The person acquired a PCR-confirmed SARS-CoV-2 infection between March and December 2020. Half of the medium was exchanged for IL-2 medium on both days 3 and 7. As to this clone: Its specificity is not known.

This material consisted of CD4+ T cells from PBMCs cultured with HIV peptides, taken before COVID-19 vaccination. As to subset: HIV-1 Nef peptide pool negative control/reference culture. This clonotype was sampled from a human donor who had a prior SARS-CoV-2 infection. V usage is TRBV5-1 and J usage is TRBJ2-7; TRBD1 or TRBD2 may be the D gene (6 bases each). The CDR3 coding sequence is TGCGCCAGCAGCTCGGGCCCCGGGGGCGGTTACGAGCAGTACTTC. Translated: CASSSGPGGGYEQYF.